This T cell receptor beta chain was recovered during a study of T cell changes during pregnancy in multiple sclerosis. This CDR3 is built from 17 residues. The V gene end was trimmed by 8 bases and the J gene end by 0 bases; junction bases not matched to a gene: 12. From germline, CDR1 is MDHEN and CDR2 SYDVKM. The repertoire was sequenced with immunoSEQ multiplex PCR; TCRdb's copy has only in-frame clones and lacks some. Counted here are about 17,000 clones, roughly 81% occurring once; the ten biggest clones make up 9% to 10%. This clonotype was obtained from a female donor in good health, enrolled as a control in a pregnancy study. The sequencing here drew on CD8+ T cells from peripheral blood mononuclear cells, taken in the second trimester of pregnancy. The gene calls are TRBV28 and TRBJ2-5; TRBD2 agrees at 10 bases. The CDR3 DNA sequence: TGTGCCAGCCGGCTAGCGGGGGCCCTCCCATACCAAGAGACCCAGTACTTC. Its translation is CASRLAGALPYQETQYF.